This T cell receptor (beta chain) was identified in a study of T cell repertoires in aging, cancer and after chemotherapy. Study overall: Over several months to years, re-sampled healthy donor repertoires clearly shared clones.

Germline CDR1 reads SGHRS; CDR2 reads YFSETQ. V lost 0 bases, J lost 1 base, and 13 bases lay in between. The CDR3 is made up of 16 amino acids. Rearranged V-D-J TRB sequences were amplified with a mixed TRB-A/B primer pool. Each CDR3 protein is one row after TCRdb ran MiXCR on the multiplex PCR reads. Of 10,000 to 13,000 distinct CDR3 sequences listed, more than 30% are singletons. Amplification of TCR beta used genomic DNA extracted from peripheral blood. Material: blood. This TCR derives from a human donor in good health. The chain has TRBV5-1 and TRBJ1-1; D is ambiguous. CDR3 sequence: CASSLGVSAENTEAFF. CDR3 DNA: TGCGCCAGCAGCTTGGGCGTGTCCGCGGAGAACACTGAAGCTTTCTTT.